The text below deals with one T cell receptor (beta chain). What it recognizes is unknown. This entry comes from a study of OX40 agonist ivuxolimab in advanced cancers. The overall study: Those treated in dose escalation had hepatocellular carcinoma, melanoma, renal cell cancer or head and neck cancer. General observations from the study: Dose levels from 0.1 to 3.0 mg/kg saw CD4+ and CD8+ blood T cells expand clonally by week 6.

Profiled with immunoSEQ multiplex PCR; TCRdb holds only in-frame clones, not every one. The data show about 59,000 clones, over 75% seen once. From germline, CDR1 is MGHRA and CDR2 YSYEKL. With 0 bases clipped from V and 3 bases from J, the junction kept 5 bases outside the gene matches. The CDR3 contains 16 residues. The source of this sequence is an adult with an advanced solid tumor such as melanoma, head and neck, liver or kidney cancer. The source was CD4+ or CD8+ T cells sorted from blood, collected in a trial of the OX40 agonist ivuxolimab. This chain connects TRBV4-1 to TRBJ2-3; 8 positions agree with TRBD1. CDR3 nucleotide sequence: TGCGCCAGCAGCCAAGAGACAGGGGTGGCGACAGATACGCAGTATTTT. This translates into CASSQETGVATDTQYF.